This T cell receptor (beta chain) was recovered during a study of early T cells in non-severe SARS-CoV-2 infection. Across the study: Sequencing of bulk RNA from unsorted whole blood was done, without chain pairing.

In its sample, this clonotype was seen many times. Its antigen is not identified. The library protocol tagged individual cDNA molecules with unique molecular identifiers. MiXCR was run by TCRdb on the 5' RACE reads, yielding one entry per CDR3 protein. The sample has fewer than 35,000 distinct CDR3 sequences, 5.7% seen once. Notes on the study in general: Clonotype matching in VDJdb favored anti-spike CD8 responses and did not capture private and CD4 specificities.

The source is an adult who was a healthcare worker with PCR-confirmed SARS-CoV-2 infection or an uninfected control (not recorded which). Sequences were obtained from whole blood.

The chain's CDR3 is CASSQVPQGAGGELFF. The CDR3 coding sequence is TGTGCCAGCAGCCAAGTACCGCAGGGGGCAGGCGGGGAGCTGTTTTTT. The V gene is TRBV14, the J gene TRBJ2-2; 8 positions agree with TRBD1. Germline assignment: CDR1 SGHDN and CDR2 FVKESK. CDR3 length: 16 amino acids. The V segment lost 1 base and the J segment 7 bases; nucleotides outside the gene matches: 8.